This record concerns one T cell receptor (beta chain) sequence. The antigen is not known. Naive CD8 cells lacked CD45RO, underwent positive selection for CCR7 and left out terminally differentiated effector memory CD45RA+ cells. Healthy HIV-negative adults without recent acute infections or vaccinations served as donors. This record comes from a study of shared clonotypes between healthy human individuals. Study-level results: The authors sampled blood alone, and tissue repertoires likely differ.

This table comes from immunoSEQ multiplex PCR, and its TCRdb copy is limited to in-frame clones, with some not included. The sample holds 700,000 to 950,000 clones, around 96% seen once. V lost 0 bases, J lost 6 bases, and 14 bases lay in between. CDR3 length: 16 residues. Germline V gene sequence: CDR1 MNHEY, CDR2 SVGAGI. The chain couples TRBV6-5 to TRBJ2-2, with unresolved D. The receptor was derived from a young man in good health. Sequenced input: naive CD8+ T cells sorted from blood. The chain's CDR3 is CASSYSSLVRAGELFF. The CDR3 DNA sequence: TGTGCCAGCAGTTACTCGTCACTGGTTAGGGCCGGGGAGCTGTTTTTT.